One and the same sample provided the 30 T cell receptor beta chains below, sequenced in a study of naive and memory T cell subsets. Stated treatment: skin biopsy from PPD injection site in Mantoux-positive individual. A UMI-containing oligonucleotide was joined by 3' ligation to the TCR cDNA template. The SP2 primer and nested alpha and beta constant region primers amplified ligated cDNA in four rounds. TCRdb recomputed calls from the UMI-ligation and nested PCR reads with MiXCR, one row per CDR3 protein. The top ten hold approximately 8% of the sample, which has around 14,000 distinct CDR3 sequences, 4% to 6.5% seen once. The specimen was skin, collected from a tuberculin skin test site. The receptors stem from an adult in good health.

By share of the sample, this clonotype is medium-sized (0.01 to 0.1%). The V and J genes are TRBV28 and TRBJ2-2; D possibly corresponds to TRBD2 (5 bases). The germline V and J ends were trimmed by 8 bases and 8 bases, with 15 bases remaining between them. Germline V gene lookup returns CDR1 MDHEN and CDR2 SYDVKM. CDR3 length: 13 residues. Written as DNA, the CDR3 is TGTGCCAGCCTACACGGGCGAGGGGGGGAGCTGTTTTTT. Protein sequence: CASLHGRGGELFF.

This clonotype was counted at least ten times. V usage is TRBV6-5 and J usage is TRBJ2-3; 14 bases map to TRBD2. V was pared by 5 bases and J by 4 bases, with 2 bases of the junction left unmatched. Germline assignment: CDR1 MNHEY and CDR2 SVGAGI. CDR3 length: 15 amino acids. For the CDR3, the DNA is TGTGCCAGCAGTGTGACTAGCGGGGGGGCAGATACGCAGTATTTT. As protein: CASSVTSGGADTQYF.

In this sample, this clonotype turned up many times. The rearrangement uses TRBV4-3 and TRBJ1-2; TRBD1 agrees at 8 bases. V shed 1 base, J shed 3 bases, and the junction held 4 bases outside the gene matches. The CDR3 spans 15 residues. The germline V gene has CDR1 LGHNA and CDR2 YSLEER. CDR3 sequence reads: CASSQGTGLYYGYTF. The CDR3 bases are TGCGCCAGCAGCCAAGGGACAGGGCTTTACTATGGCTACACCTTC.

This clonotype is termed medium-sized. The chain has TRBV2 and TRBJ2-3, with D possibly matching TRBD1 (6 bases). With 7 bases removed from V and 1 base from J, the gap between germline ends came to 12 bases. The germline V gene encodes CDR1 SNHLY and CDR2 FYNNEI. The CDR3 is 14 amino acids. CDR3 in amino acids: CASNLWTGTDTQYF. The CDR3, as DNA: TGTGCCAGCAACCTATGGACAGGCACAGATACGCAGTATTTT.

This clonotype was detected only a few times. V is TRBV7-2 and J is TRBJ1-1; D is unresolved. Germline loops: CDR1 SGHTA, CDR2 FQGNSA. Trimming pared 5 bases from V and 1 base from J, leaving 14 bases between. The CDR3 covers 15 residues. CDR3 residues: CASSRSQAGNTEAFF. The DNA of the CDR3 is TGTGCCAGCAGCCGCAGCCAGGCTGGGAACACTGAAGCTTTCTTT. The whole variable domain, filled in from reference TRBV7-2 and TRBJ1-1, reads GAGVSQSPSNKVTEKGKDVELRCDPISGHTALYWYRQSLGQGLEFLIYFQGNSAPDKSGLPSDRFSAERTGGSVSTLTIQRTQQEDSAVYLCASSRSQAGNTEAFFGQGTRLTVV.

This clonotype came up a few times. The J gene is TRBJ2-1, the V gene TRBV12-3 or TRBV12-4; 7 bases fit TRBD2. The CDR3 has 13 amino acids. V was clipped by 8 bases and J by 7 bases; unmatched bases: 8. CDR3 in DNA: TGTGCCAGCCTGGCTAGCGGTTGGAATGAGCAGTTCTTC. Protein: CASLASGWNEQFF.

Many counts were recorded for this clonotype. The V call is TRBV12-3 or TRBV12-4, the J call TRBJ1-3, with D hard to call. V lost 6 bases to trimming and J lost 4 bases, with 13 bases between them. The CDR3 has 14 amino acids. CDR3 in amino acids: CASRAEVVGNTIYF. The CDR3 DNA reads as TGTGCCAGCAGGGCTGAGGTGGTCGGAAACACCATATATTTT.

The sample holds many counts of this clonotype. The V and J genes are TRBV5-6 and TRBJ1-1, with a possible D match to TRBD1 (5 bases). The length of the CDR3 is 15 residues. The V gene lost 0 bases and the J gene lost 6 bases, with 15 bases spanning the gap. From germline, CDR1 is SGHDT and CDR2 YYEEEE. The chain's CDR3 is CASSLVPGRFAEAFF. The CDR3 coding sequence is TGTGCCAGCAGCTTGGTCCCAGGGCGATTCGCTGAAGCTTTCTTT.

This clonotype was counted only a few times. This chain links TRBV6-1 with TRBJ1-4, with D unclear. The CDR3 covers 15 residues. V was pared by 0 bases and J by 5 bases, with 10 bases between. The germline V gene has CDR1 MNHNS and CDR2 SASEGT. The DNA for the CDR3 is TGTGCCAGCAGTGAAGCAAGCCCGTCCAATGAAAAACTGTTTTTT. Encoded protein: CASSEASPSNEKLFF.

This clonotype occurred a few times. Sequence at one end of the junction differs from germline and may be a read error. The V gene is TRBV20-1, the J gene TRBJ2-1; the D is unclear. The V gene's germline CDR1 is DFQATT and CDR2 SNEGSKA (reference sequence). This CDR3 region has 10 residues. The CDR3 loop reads CSARDVPQLF. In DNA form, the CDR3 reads TGCAGTGCTAGGGACGTACCCCAGCTCTTC.

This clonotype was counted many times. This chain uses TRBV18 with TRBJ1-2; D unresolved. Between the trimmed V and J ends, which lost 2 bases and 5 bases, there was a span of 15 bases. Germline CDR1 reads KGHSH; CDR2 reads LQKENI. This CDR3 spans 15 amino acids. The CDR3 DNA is TGTGCCAGCTCACCAGATGCAGATACCCAATATGGCTACACCTTC. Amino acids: CASSPDADTQYGYTF.

CDR3 sequence: CASSLLILGTATYEQYF. The CDR3 region has the DNA TGTGCCAGCAGTTTACTTATCTTAGGGACAGCCACCTACGAGCAGTACTTC. The chain carries TRBV28 and TRBJ2-7, with TRBD1 matching 7 bases. Losses at the gene ends were 2 bases for V and 2 bases for J; bases not matched to a gene: 12. The CDR3 is 17 residues long. CDR1 and CDR2 from the germline V gene are MDHEN and SYDVKM. The whole variable domain, remainder taken from reference TRBV28 and TRBJ2-7, is DVKVTQSSRYLVKRTGEKVFLECVQDMDHENMFWYRQDPGLGLRLIYFSYDVKMKEKGDIPEGYSVSREKKERFSLILESASTNQTSMYLCASSLLILGTATYEQYFGPGTRLTVT.

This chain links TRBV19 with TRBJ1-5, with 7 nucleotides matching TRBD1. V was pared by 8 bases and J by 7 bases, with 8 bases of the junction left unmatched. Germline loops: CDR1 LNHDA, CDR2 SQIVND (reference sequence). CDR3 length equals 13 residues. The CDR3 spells CASERQGGQPQHF. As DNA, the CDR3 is TGTGCCAGTGAGAGACAGGGAGGACAGCCCCAGCATTTT.

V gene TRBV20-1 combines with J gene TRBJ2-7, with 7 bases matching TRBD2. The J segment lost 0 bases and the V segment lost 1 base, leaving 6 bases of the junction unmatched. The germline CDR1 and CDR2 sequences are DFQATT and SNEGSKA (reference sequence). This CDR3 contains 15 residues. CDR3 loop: CSARGVRGSSYEQYF. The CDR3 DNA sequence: TGCAGTGCTAGAGGAGTGCGGGGGAGCTCCTACGAGCAGTACTTC.

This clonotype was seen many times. The CDR3 here is CSARALSSPLHF. The CDR3 nucleotides are TGCAGTGCTAGGGCTTTAAGTTCACCCCTCCACTTT. The rearrangement uses TRBV20-1 and TRBJ1-6, with no clear D. The CDR3 totals 12 residues. CDR1 is DFQATT, CDR2 SNEGSKA, per germline (reference sequence). Trimming removed 3 bases at V and 9 bases at J, with 9 bases between.

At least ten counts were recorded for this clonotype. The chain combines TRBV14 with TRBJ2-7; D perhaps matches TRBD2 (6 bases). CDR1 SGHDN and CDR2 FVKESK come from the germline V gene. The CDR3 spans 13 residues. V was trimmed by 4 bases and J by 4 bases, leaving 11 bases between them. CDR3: CASSLFGGYEQYF. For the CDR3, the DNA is TGTGCCAGCAGCCTATTCGGGGGATACGAGCAGTACTTC.

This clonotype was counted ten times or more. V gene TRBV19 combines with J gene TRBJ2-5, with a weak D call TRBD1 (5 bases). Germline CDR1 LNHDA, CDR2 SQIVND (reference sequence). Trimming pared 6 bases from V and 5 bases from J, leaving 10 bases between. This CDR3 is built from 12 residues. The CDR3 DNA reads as TGTGCCAGTAGACAGGTCGGGGAGACCCAGTACTTC. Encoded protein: CASRQVGETQYF. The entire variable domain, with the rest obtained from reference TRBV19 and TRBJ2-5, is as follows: DGGITQSPKYLFRKEGQNVTLSCEQNLNHDAMYWYRQDPGQGLRLIYYSQIVNDFQKGDIAEGYSVSREKKESFPLTVTSAQKNPTAFYLCASRQVGETQYFGPGTRLLVL.

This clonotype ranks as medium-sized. CDR3 coding DNA: TGCAGTGCTAGCGGACTAGCGGGGGGTCAAGAGACCCAGTACTTC. Translating it yields CSASGLAGGQETQYF. The chain uses TRBV20-1 and TRBJ2-5, with 14 bases matching TRBD2. CDR3 length: 15 amino acids. Germline loops: CDR1 DFQATT, CDR2 SNEGSKA (reference sequence). Germline trimming cut 3 bases from V and 2 bases from J; bases unmatched to any gene: 2.

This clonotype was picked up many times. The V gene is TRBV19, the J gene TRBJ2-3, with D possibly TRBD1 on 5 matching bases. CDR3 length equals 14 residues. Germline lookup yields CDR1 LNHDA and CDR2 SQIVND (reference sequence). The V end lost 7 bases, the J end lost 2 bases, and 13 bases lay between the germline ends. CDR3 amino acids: CASMGRANTDTQYF. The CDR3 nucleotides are TGTGCCAGTATGGGGCGAGCCAACACAGATACGCAGTATTTT.

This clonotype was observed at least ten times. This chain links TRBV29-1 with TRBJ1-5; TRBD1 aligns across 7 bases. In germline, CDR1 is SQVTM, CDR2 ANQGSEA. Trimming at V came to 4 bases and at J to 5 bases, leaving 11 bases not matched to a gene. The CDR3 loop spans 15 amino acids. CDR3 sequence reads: CSVGQGWGMDQPQHF. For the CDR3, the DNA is TGCAGCGTTGGACAGGGCTGGGGTATGGATCAGCCCCAGCATTTT.

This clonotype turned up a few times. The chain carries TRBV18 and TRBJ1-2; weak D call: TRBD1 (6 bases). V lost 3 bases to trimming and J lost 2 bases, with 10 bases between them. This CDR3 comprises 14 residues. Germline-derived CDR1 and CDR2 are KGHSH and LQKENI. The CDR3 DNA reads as TGTGCCAGCTCACCTTGGGGGGCGAACTATGGCTACACCTTC. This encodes CASSPWGANYGYTF.

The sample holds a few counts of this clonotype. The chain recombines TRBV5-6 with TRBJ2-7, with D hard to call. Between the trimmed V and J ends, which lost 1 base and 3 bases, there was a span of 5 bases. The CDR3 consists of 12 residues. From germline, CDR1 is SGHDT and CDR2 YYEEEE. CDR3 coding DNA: TGTGCCAGCAGCTTGTTCAGCTACGAGCAGTACTTC. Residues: CASSLFSYEQYF.

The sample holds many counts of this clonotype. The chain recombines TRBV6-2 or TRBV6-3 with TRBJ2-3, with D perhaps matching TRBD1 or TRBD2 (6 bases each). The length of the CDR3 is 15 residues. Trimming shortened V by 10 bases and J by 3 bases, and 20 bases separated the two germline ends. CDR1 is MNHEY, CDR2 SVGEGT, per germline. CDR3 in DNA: TGTGCCACCCTTCGGTCCGGGGGCAGGACAGATACGCAGTATTTT. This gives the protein CATLRSGGRTDTQYF.

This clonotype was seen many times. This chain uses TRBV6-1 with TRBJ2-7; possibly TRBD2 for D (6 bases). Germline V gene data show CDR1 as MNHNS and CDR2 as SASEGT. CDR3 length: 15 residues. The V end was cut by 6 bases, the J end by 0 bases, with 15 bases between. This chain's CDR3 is CASRFTGSGSYEQYF. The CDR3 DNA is TGTGCCAGCAGGTTCACAGGTAGCGGCTCCTACGAGCAGTACTTC.

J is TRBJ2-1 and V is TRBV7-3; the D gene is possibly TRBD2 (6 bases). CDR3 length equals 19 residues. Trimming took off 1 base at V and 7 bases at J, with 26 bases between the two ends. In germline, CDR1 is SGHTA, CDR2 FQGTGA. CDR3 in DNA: TGTGCCAGCAGCTTAATTTCTTTGGCGGCCGGCGGGATTTTGAATGAGCAGTTCTTC. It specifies CASSLISLAAGGILNEQFF.

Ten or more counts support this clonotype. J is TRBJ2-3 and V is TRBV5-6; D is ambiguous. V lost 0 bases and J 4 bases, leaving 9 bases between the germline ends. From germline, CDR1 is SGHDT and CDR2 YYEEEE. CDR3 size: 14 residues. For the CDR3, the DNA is TGTGCCAGCAGCTTGGTAATTGCCCCAGATACGCAGTATTTT. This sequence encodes CASSLVIAPDTQYF.

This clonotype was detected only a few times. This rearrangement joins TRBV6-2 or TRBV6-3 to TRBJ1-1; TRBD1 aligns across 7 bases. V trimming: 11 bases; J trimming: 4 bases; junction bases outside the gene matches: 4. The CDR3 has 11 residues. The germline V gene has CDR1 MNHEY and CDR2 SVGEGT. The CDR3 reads CAVRQGTEAFF. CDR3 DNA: TGTGCCGTACGACAGGGCACTGAAGCTTTCTTT.

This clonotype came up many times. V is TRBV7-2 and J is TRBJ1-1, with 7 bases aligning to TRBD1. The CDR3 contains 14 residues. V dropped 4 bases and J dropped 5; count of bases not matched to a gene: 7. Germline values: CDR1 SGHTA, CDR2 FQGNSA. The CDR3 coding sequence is TGTGCCAGCAGCTGGTACAGGGGCGAGACTGAAGCTTTCTTT. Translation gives CASSWYRGETEAFF. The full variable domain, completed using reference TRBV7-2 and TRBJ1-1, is GAGVSQSPSNKVTEKGKDVELRCDPISGHTALYWYRQSLGQGLEFLIYFQGNSAPDKSGLPSDRFSAERTGGSVSTLTIQRTQQEDSAVYLCASSWYRGETEAFFGQGTRLTVV.

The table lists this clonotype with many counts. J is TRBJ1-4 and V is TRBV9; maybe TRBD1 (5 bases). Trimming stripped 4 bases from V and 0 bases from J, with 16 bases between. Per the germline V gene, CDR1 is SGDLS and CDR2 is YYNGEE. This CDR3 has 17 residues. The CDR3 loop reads CASSPRGTTATNEKLFF. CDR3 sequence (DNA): TGTGCCAGCAGCCCAAGGGGAACTACAGCAACTAATGAAAAACTGTTTTTT. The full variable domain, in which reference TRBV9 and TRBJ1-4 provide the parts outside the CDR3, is DSGVTQTPKHLITATGQRVTLRCSPRSGDLSVYWYQQSLDQGLQFLIQYYNGEERAKGNILERFSAQQFPDLHSELNLSSLELGDSALYFCASSPRGTTATNEKLFFGSGTQLSVL.

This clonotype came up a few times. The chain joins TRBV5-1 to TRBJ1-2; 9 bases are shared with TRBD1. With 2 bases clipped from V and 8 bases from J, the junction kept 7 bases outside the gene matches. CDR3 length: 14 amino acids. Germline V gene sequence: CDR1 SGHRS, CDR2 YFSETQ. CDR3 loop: CASSLLGQGEGYTF. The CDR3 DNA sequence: TGCGCCAGCAGCTTACTGGGACAGGGCGAAGGCTACACCTTC.